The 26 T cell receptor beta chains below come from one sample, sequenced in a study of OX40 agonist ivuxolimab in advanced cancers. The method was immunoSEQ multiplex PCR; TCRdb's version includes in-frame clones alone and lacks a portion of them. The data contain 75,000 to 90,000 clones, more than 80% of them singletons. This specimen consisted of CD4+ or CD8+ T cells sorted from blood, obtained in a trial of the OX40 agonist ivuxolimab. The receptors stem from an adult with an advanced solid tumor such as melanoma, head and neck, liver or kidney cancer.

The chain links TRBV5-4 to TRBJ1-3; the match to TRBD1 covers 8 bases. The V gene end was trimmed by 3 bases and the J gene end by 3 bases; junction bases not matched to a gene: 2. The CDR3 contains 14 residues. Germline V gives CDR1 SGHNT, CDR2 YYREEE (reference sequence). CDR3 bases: TGTGCCAGCAGCTCCGACAGGGGTGGAAACACCATATATTTT. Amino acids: CASSSDRGGNTIYF.

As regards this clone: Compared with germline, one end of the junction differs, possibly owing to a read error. The CDR3 DNA sequence: TGTGCCAGCAGTTTATCCACTTTGGCGGGGTGGCTCTTC. This encodes CASSLSTLAGWLF. The rearrangement joins TRBV28 to TRBJ1-2; D not certain. Germline lookup yields CDR1 MDHEN and CDR2 SYDVKM. The CDR3 is made up of 13 amino acids.

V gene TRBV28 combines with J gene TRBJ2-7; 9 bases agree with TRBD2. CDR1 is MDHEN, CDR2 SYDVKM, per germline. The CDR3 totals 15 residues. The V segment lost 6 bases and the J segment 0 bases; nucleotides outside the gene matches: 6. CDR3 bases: TGTGCCAGCAGGTTAGCGGGGGAGAGCTCCTACGAGCAGTACTTC. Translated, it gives CASRLAGESSYEQYF.

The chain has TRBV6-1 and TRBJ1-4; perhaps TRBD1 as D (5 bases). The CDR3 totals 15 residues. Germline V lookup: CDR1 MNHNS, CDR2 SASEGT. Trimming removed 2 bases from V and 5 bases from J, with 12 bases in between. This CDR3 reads CASSELRGENEKLFF. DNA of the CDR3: TGTGCCAGCAGTGAACTCCGAGGGGAAAATGAAAAACTGTTTTTT.

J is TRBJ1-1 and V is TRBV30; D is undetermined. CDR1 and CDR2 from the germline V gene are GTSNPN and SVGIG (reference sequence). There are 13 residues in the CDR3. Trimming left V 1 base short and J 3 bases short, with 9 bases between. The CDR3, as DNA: TGTGCCTGGAGTGCCGGAGGGTACACTGAAGCTTTCTTT. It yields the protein CAWSAGGYTEAFF.

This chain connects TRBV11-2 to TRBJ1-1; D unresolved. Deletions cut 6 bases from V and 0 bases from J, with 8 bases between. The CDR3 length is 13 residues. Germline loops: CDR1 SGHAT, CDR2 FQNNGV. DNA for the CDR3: TGTGCCAGCAGGGAACAGATGAACACTGAAGCTTTCTTT. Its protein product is CASREQMNTEAFF.

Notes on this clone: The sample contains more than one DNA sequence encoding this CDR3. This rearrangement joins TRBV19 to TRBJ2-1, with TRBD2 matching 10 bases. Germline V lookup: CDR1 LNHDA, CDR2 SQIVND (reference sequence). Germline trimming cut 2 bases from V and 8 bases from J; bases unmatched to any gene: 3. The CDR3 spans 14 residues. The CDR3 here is CASSISGGAHEQFF. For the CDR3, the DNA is TGTGCCAGTAGTATAAGCGGGGGGGCGCATGAGCAGTTCTTC.

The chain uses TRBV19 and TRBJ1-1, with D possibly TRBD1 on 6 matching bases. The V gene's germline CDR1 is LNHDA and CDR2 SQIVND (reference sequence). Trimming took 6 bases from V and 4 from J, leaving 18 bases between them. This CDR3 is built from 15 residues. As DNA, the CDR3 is TGTGCCAGTAGGGACAGATCCGCGGCGATCACTGAAGCTTTCTTT. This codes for CASRDRSAAITEAFF.

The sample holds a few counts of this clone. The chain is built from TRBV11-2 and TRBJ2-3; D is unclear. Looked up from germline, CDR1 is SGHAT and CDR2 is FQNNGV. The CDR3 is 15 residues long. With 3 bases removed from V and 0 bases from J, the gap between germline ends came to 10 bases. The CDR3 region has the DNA TGTGCCAGCAGCTTCAGAGATCGGAGCACAGATACGCAGTATTTT. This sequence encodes CASSFRDRSTDTQYF.

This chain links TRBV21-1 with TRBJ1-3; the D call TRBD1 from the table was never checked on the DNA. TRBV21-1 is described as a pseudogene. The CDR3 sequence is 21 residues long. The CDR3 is CASSPRSNPGQGTNSGNTIYF. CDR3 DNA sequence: TGTGCCAGCAGCCCCCGAAGTAATCCGGGACAGGGTACCAACTCTGGAAACACCATATATTTT.

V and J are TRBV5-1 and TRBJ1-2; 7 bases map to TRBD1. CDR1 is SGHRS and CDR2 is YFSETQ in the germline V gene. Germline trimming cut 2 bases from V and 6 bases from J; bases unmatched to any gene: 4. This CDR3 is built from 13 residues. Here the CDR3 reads CASSFGTVDGYTF. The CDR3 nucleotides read TGCGCCAGCAGCTTTGGGACAGTTGATGGCTACACCTTC.

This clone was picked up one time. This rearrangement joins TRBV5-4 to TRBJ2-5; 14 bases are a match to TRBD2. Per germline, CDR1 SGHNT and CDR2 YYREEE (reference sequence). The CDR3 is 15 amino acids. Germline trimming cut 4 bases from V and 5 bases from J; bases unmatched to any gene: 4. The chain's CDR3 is CASSPGLAGEETQYF. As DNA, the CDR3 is TGTGCCAGCAGCCCGGGACTAGCGGGGGAGGAGACCCAGTACTTC.

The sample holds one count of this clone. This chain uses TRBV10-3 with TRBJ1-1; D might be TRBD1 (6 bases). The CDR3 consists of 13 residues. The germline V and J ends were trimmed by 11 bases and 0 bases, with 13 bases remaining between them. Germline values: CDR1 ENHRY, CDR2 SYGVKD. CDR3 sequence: CALRGGMNTEAFF. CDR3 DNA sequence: TGTGCCTTGAGGGGGGGAATGAACACTGAAGCTTTCTTT.

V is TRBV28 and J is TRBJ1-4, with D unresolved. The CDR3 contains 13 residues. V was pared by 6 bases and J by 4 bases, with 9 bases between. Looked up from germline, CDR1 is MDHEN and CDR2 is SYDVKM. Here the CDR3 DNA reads TGTGCCAGCAGCCCCGGCGGTAATGAAAAACTGTTTTTT. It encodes CASSPGGNEKLFF. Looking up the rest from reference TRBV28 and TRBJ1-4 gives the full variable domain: DVKVTQSSRYLVKRTGEKVFLECVQDMDHENMFWYRQDPGLGLRLIYFSYDVKMKEKGDIPEGYSVSREKKERFSLILESASTNQTSMYLCASSPGGNEKLFFGSGTQLSVL.

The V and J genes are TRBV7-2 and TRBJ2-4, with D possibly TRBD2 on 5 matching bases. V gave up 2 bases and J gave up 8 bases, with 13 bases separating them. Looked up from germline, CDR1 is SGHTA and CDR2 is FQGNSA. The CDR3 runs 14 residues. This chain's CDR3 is CASSLRSRADIQYF. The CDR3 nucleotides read TGTGCCAGCAGCTTAAGGTCGAGGGCGGACATTCAGTACTTC.

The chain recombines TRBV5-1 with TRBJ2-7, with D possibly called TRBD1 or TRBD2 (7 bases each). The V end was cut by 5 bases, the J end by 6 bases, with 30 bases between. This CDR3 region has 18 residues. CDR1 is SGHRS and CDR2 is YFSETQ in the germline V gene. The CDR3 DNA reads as TGCGCCAGCAGACAGGACACCGGCCTCAGGGGGGGGTGGCTCGAGCAGTACTTC. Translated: CASRQDTGLRGGWLEQYF.

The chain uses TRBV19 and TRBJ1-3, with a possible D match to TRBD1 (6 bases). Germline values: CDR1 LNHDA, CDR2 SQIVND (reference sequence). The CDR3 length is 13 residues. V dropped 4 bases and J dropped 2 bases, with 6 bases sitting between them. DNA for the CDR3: TGTGCCAGTAGTAGGGGGCCTGGAAACACCATATATTTT. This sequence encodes CASSRGPGNTIYF.

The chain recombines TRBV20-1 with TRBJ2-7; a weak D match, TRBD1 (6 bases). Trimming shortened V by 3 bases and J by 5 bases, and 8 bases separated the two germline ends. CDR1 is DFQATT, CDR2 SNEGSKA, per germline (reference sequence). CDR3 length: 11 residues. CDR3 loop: CSASGTHEQYF. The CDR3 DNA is TGCAGTGCTAGTGGGACACACGAGCAGTACTTC.

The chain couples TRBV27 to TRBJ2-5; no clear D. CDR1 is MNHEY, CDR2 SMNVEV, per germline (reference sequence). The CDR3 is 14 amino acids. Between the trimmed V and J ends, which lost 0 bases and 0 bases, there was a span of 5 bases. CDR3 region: CASSLSWDQETQYF. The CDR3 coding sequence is TGTGCCAGCAGTTTATCGTGGGACCAAGAGACCCAGTACTTC.

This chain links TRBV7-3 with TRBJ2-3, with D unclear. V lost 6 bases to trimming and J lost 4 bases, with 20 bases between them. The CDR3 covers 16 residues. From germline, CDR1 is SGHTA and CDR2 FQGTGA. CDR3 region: CASRRYPTGVADTQYF. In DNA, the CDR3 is TGTGCCAGCAGGCGGTACCCGACTGGGGTGGCAGATACGCAGTATTTT.

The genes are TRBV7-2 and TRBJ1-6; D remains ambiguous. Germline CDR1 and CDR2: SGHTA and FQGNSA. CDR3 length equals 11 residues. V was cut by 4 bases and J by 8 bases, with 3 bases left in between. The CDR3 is CASSSYSPLHF. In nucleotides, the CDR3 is TGTGCCAGCAGCTCTTATTCACCCCTCCACTTT.

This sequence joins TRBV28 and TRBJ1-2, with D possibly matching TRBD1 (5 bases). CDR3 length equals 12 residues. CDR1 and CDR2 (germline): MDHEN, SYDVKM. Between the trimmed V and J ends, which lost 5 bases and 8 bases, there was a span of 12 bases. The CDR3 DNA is TGTGCCAGCAGTACATCAGGGCCAGGCTACACCTTC. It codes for CASSTSGPGYTF.

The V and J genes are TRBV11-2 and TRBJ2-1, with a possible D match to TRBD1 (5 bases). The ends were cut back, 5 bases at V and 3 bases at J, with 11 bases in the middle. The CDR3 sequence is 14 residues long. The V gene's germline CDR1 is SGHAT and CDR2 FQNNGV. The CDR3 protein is CASSPRQNYNEQFF. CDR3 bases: TGTGCCAGCAGCCCGCGACAGAACTACAATGAGCAGTTCTTC.

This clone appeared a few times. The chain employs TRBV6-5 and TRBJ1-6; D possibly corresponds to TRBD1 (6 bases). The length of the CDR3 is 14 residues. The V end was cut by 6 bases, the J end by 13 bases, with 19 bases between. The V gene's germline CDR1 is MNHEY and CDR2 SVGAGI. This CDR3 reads CASRSQGRGAPLHF. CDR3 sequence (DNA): TGTGCCAGCAGGTCACAGGGACGGGGGGCGCCCCTCCACTTT.

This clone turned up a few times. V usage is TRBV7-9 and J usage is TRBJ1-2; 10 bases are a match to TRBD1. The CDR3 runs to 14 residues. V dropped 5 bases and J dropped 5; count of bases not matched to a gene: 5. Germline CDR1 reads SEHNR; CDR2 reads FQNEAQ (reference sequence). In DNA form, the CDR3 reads TGTGCCAGCAGCGGGCCGGGACAGGGGTATGGCTACACCTTC. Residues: CASSGPGQGYGYTF.

CDR3 amino acids: CASRDLTATDTQYF. The DNA of the CDR3 is TGCGCCAGTCGGGACCTCACCGCGACAGATACGCAGTATTTT. V is TRBV5-1 and J is TRBJ2-3; D tentatively reads TRBD1 or TRBD2 (5 bases each). The germline V and J ends were trimmed by 8 bases and 3 bases, with 16 bases remaining between them. This CDR3 has 14 amino acids. Per germline, CDR1 SGHRS and CDR2 YFSETQ.